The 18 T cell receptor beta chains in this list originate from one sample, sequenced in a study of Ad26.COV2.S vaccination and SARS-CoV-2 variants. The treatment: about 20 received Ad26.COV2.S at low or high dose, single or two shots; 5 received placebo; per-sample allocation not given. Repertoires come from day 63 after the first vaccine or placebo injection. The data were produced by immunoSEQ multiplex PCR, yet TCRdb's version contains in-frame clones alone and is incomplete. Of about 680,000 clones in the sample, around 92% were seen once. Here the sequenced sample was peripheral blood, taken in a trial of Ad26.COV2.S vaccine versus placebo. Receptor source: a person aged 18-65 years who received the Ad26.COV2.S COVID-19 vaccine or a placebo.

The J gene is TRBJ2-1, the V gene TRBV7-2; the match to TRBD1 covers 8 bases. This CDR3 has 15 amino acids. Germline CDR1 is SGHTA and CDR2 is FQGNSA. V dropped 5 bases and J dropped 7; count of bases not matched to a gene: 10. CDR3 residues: CASSPDRGVFNEQFF. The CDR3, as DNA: TGTGCCAGCAGCCCCGACAGGGGCGTATTTAATGAGCAGTTCTTC.

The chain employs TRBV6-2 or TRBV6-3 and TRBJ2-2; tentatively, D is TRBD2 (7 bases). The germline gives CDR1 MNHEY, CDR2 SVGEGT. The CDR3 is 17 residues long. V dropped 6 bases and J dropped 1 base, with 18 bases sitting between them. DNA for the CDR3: TGTGCCAGCAGGTACCCTCCGGGGGGCCTGAACACCGGGGAGCTGTTTTTT. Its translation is CASRYPPGGLNTGELFF.

CDR3 sequence (DNA): TGCGCCAGCAGCTTGGAAGGTAGGGCTAGCGGGCGAAACGACGAGCAGTACTTC. Amino acids: CASSLEGRASGRNDEQYF. V and J are TRBV5-1 and TRBJ2-7, with TRBD2 matching over 8 bases. Trimming at V came to 0 bases and at J to 5 bases, leaving 16 bases not matched to a gene. The CDR3 has 18 residues. From germline, CDR1 is SGHRS and CDR2 YFSETQ.

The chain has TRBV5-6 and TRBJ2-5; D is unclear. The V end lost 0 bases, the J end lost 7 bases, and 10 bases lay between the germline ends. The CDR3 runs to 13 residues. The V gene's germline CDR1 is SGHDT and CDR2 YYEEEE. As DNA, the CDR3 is TGTGCCAGCAGCTTGGCTACCCCCGGGACCCAGTACTTC. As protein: CASSLATPGTQYF.

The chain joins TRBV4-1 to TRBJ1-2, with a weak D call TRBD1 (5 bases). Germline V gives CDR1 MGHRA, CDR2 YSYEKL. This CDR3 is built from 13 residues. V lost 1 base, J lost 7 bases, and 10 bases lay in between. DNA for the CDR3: TGCGCCAGCAGCCAAGGATGGGGGTTTGGCTACACCTTC. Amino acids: CASSQGWGFGYTF.

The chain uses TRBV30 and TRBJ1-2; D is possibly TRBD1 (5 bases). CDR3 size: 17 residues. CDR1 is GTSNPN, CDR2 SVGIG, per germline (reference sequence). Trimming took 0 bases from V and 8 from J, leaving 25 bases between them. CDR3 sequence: CAWSVHRGAPKLLGYTF. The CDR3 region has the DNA TGTGCCTGGAGTGTACATAGGGGCGCCCCTAAACTTCTCGGCTACACCTTC.

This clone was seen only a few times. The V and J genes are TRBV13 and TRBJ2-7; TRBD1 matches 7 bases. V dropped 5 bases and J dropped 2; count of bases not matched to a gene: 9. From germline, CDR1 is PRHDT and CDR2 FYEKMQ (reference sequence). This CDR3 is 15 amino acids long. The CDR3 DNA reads TGTGCCAGCAGCACCCAGGGGGTACAAGCCTACGAGCAGTACTTC. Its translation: CASSTQGVQAYEQYF.

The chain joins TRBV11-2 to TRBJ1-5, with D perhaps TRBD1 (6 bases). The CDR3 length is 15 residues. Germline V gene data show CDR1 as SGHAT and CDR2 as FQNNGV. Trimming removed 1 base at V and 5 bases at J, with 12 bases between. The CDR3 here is CASSLGGAQYQPQHF. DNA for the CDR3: TGTGCCAGCAGCTTAGGGGGGGCCCAGTATCAGCCCCAGCATTTT.

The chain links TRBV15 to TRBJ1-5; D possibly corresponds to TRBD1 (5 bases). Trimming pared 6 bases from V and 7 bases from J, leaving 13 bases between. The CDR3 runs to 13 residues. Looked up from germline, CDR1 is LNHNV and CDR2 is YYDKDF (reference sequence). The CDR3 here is CATSGGRGQPQHF. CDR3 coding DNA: TGTGCCACCAGTGGGGGACGGGGGCAGCCCCAGCATTTT.

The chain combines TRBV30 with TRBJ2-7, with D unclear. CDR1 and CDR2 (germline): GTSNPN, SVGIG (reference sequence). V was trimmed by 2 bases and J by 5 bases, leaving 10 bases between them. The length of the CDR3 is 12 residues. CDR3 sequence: CAWSPSANEQYF. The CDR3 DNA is TGTGCCTGGAGTCCGTCGGCCAACGAGCAGTACTTC.

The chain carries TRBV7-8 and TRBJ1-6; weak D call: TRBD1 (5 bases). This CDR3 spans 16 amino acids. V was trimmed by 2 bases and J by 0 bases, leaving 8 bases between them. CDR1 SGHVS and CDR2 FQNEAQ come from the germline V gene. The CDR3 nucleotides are TGTGCCAGCAGCTTACGACAGAGCTCCTATAATTCACCCCTCCACTTT. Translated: CASSLRQSSYNSPLHF.

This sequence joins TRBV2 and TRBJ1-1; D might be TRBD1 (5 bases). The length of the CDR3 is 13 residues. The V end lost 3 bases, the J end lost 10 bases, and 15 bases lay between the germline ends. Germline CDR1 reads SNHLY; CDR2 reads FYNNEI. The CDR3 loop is CASSEGGDTGAFF. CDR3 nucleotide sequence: TGTGCCAGCAGTGAGGGGGGAGACACGGGAGCTTTCTTT. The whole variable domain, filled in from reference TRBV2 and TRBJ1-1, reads EPEVTQTPSHQVTQMGQEVILRCVPISNHLYFYWYRQILGQKVEFLVSFYNNEISEKSEIFDDQFSVERPDGSNFTLKIRSTKLEDSAMYFCASSEGGDTGAFFGQGTRLTVV.

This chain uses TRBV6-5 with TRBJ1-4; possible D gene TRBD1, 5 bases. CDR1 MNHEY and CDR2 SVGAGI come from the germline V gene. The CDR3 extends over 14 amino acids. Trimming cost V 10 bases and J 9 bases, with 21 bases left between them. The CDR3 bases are TGTGCCACCCGAGACACCCAGGGATCGAAAAAACTGTTTTTT. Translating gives CATRDTQGSKKLFF.

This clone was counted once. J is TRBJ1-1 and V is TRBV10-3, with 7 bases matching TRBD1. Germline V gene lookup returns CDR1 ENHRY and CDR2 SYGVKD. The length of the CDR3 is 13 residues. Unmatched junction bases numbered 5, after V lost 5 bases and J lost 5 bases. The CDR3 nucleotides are TGTGCCATCAGTAACACAGGGGCGACTGAAGCTTTCTTT. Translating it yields CAISNTGATEAFF.

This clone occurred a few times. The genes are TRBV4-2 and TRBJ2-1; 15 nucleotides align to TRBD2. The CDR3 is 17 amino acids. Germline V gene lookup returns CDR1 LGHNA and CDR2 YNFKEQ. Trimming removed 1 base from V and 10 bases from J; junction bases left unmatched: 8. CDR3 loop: CASSQVTLGTSGREQFF. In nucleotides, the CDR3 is TGTGCCAGCAGCCAAGTTACCCTCGGGACTAGCGGGAGGGAGCAGTTCTTC.

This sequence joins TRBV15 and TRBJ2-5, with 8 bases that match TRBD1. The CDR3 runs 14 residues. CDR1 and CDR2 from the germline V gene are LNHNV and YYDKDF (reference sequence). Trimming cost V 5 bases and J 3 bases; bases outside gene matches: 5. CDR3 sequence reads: CATSEGTGEETQYF. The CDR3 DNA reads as TGTGCCACCAGCGAGGGGACAGGCGAAGAGACCCAGTACTTC.

CDR3 region: CASSPGTKRGEQYF. CDR3 DNA: TGTGCCAGCAGCCCCGGGACCAAGAGGGGGGAGCAGTACTTC. The chain carries TRBV7-2 and TRBJ2-7; D perhaps matches TRBD1 (6 bases). Germline V gene sequence: CDR1 SGHTA, CDR2 FQGNSA. Trimming shortened V by 5 bases and J by 7 bases, and 18 bases separated the two germline ends. This CDR3 is built from 14 residues.

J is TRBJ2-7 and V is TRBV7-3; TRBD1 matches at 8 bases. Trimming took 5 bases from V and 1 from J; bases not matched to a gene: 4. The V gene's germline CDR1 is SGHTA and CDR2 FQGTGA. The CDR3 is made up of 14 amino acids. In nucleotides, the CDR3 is TGTGCCAGCAGCCTGGACAGGGCGTCCTACGAGCAGTACTTC. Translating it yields CASSLDRASYEQYF.